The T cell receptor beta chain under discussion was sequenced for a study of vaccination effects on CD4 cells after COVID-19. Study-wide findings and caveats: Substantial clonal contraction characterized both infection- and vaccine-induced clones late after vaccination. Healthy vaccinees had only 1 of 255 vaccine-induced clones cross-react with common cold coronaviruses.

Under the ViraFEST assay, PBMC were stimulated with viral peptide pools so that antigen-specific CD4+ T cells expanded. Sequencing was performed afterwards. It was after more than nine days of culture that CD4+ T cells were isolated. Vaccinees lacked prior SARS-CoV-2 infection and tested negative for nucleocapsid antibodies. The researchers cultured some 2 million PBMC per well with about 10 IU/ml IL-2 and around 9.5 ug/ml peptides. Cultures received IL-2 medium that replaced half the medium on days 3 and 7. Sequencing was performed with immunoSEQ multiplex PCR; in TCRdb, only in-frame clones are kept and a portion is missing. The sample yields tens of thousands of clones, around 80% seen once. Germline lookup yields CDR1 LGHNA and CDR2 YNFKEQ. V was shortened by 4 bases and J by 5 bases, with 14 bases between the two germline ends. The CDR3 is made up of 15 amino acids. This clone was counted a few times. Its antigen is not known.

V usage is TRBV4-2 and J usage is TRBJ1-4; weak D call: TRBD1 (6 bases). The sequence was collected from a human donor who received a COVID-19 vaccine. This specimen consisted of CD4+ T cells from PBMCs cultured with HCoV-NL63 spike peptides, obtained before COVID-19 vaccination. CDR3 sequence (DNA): TGTGCCAGCAGCCCGGGGGGCAGGTCCAATGAAAAACTGTTTTTT. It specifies CASSPGGRSNEKLFF.